The subject of this entry is one T cell receptor beta chain. This specimen comes from a study of blood T cell repertoires in COVID-19. Sequencing used immunoSEQ multiplex PCR; TCRdb keeps in-frame clones, though not all of them. The sample holds over 250,000 clones, approximately 89% seen once. Trimming cost V 7 bases and J 4 bases, with 11 bases left between them. Germline lookup yields CDR1 SGDLS and CDR2 YYNGEE. This CDR3 has 12 amino acids. The rearrangement links TRBV9 to TRBJ1-2; TRBD1 might be the D (6 bases). The sequenced sample consisted of peripheral blood. The sequence came from a woman in her sixties or seventies with acute or convalescent COVID-19. The DNA of the CDR3 is TGTGCCAGCTGGACAGCCGCCTATGGCTACACCTTC. This codes for CASWTAAYGYTF.